The 7 T cell receptor beta chains reported below all come from one sample, sequenced in a study of shared clonotypes between healthy human individuals. CD45RO-negative cells were positively selected for CCR7, leaving out terminally differentiated effector memory CD45RA+ cells. Sequencing used immunoSEQ multiplex PCR; TCRdb keeps in-frame clones, though not all of them. The sample has roughly 570,000 clones, 95% to 98% seen once. Sequencing used naive CD8+ T cells sorted from blood. These receptors all stem from a man younger than 40 in good health.

The chain links TRBV4-1 to TRBJ1-2; no firm D call. Trimming stripped 0 bases from V and 7 bases from J, with 9 bases between. From germline, CDR1 is MGHRA and CDR2 YSYEKL. This CDR3 region has 13 residues. The CDR3 coding sequence is TGCGCCAGCAGCCAAGATCCCGTTCGTGGCTACACCTTC. Its translation: CASSQDPVRGYTF.

This clone came up once. This chain connects TRBV29-1 to TRBJ2-1, with 7 bases lining up with TRBD1. Germline V gives CDR1 SQVTM, CDR2 ANQGSEA. The J segment lost 4 bases and the V segment lost 7 bases, leaving 7 bases of the junction unmatched. The CDR3 sequence is 13 residues long. CDR3 region: CSATGQVYNEQFF. The CDR3 DNA reads as TGCAGCGCAACAGGACAGGTTTACAATGAGCAGTTCTTC.

This chain joins TRBV29-1 and TRBJ2-7; 9 nucleotides match TRBD1. In germline, CDR1 is SQVTM, CDR2 ANQGSEA. V dropped 1 base and J dropped 2; count of bases not matched to a gene: 6. The CDR3 has 15 amino acids. CDR3 DNA: TGCAGCGTTGAAGTATTTCGGACAGGGGCCTACGAGCAGTACTTC. It is translated as CSVEVFRTGAYEQYF.

J is TRBJ2-3 and V is TRBV27; D gene uncertain. V was pared by 0 bases and J by 3 bases, with 7 bases between. CDR1 and CDR2 from the germline V gene are MNHEY and SMNVEV (reference sequence). CDR3 length: 14 amino acids. DNA of the CDR3: TGTGCCAGCAGTTTATCGATCCTAACAGATACGCAGTATTTT. Protein sequence: CASSLSILTDTQYF.

V gene TRBV14 combines with J gene TRBJ2-5; D uncertain. This CDR3 has 15 amino acids. V lost 1 base, J lost 7 bases, and 16 bases lay in between. CDR1 SGHDN and CDR2 FVKESK come from the germline V gene. CDR3 coding DNA: TGTGCCAGCAGCCAAGGAAGAGGCCCCGGTGTGACCCAGTACTTC. It yields the protein CASSQGRGPGVTQYF. The complete variable domain, with remaining parts taken from reference TRBV14 and TRBJ2-5, reads EAGVTQFPSHSVIEKGQTVTLRCDPISGHDNLYWYRRVMGKEIKFLLHFVKESKQDESGMPNNRFLAERTGGTYSTLKVQPAELEDSGVYFCASSQGRGPGVTQYFGPGTRLLVL.

V and J are TRBV11-2 and TRBJ2-1, with TRBD2 identical over 8 bases. Germline loops: CDR1 SGHAT, CDR2 FQNNGV. The CDR3 runs 16 residues. The J segment lost 6 bases and the V segment lost 1 base, leaving 8 bases of the junction unmatched. The CDR3 protein is CASSLVTAGVRNEQFF. CDR3 nucleotides: TGTGCCAGCAGCTTAGTGACAGCGGGAGTTCGCAATGAGCAGTTCTTC.

This clone was seen a single time. V is TRBV10-2 and J is TRBJ2-1, with TRBD2 as a possible D gene (6 bases). Between the trimmed V and J ends, which lost 7 bases and 9 bases, there was a span of 16 bases. The germline CDR1 and CDR2 sequences are WSHSY and SAAADI. The CDR3 contains 13 residues. The CDR3 loop is CASTLTGDGEQFF. In DNA form, the CDR3 reads TGCGCCAGCACACTTACGGGGGACGGTGAGCAGTTCTTC.